A single sample is the source of the 12 T cell receptor beta chains below, sequenced in a study of cytomegalovirus exposure and HLA in healthy donors (dated by TCRdb to the late 2010s). The protocol used for the library was the immunoSEQ multiplex PCR assay. For the multiplex PCR, a mixture combining 60 forward primers for TCR Vbeta segments and 13 reverse primers for TCR Jbeta segments was used. This immuneACCESS table, as held by TCRdb, lists in-frame sequences with V and J called but not all clones. Of the missing ones, under half trace to an unresolved V gene in checked studies; the others have no known cause. Within this sample are some 96,000 clones, with approximately 76% of them counted one time only. Roughly 20% of the sample comes from the top ten. The material sequenced was PBMCs. Every receptor here comes from a woman aged 60-75 years in good health and CMV-seropositive.

This sequence joins TRBV6-5 and TRBJ2-1; D uncertain. CDR1 and CDR2 from the germline V gene are MNHEY and SVGAGI. The CDR3 consists of 13 residues. V was shortened by 0 bases and J by 6 bases, with 6 bases between the two germline ends. In DNA, the CDR3 is TGTGCCAGCAGTTACTCGAGTCGCAATGAGCAGTTCTTC. Translated: CASSYSSRNEQFF.

The rearrangement uses TRBV10-1 and TRBJ2-7; unclear D gene. V gave up 5 bases and J gave up 2 bases, with 13 bases separating them. Looked up from germline, CDR1 is WNHNN and CDR2 is SYGVQD (reference sequence). The CDR3 extends over 14 amino acids. The CDR3 nucleotides are TGCGCCAGCAGTTGGGCAGGAAGACCCTACGAGCAGTACTTC. Protein sequence: CASSWAGRPYEQYF.

The chain has TRBV28 and TRBJ2-3; possible D gene TRBD2, 5 bases. The CDR3 sequence is 13 residues long. V lost 10 bases and J lost 0, with 11 bases in between. Germline V gives CDR1 MDHEN, CDR2 SYDVKM. Here the CDR3 reads CAITGKSTDTQYF. DNA for the CDR3: TGTGCCATCACGGGGAAAAGCACAGATACGCAGTATTTT.

The chain is built from TRBV6-5 and TRBJ2-2; no reliable D call. The ends were cut back, 0 bases at V and 0 bases at J, with 5 bases in the middle. Germline CDR1 is MNHEY and CDR2 is SVGAGI. The CDR3 covers 15 residues. CDR3 amino acids: CASSYSFTNTGELFF. CDR3 nucleotide sequence: TGTGCCAGCAGTTACTCGTTCACGAACACCGGGGAGCTGTTTTTT.

This chain uses TRBV4-1 with TRBJ2-1, with 8 bases fitting TRBD2. Germline V gene sequence: CDR1 MGHRA, CDR2 YSYEKL. This CDR3 has 15 amino acids. With V trimmed by 4 bases and J by 2 bases, 4 bases remained unmatched. The CDR3 loop is CASSLSGNAYNEQFF. CDR3 in DNA: TGCGCCAGCAGCCTTAGCGGGAACGCCTACAATGAGCAGTTCTTC.

This chain joins TRBV5-4 and TRBJ1-1, with 11 bases lining up with TRBD1. With 3 bases clipped from V and 8 bases from J, the junction kept 9 bases outside the gene matches. CDR1 and CDR2 (germline): SGHNT, YYREEE (reference sequence). The CDR3 sequence is 15 residues long. The DNA for the CDR3 is TGTGCCAGCAGCTCCCCCCGGGACAGGGGGGACGAAGCTTTCTTT. As protein: CASSSPRDRGDEAFF.

The chain links TRBV7-9 to TRBJ1-4, with TRBD1 as a possible D gene (6 bases). Per the germline V gene, CDR1 is SEHNR and CDR2 is FQNEAQ (reference sequence). CDR3 length: 15 amino acids. V was shortened by 1 base and J by 0 bases, with 6 bases between the two germline ends. The CDR3 reads CASSLGQATNEKLFF. For the CDR3, the DNA is TGTGCCAGCAGCTTAGGACAGGCAACTAATGAAAAACTGTTTTTT.

The chain combines TRBV30 with TRBJ1-1; D not resolved. V lost 3 bases to trimming and J lost 1 base, with 9 bases between them. From germline, CDR1 is GTSNPN and CDR2 SVGIG (reference sequence). This CDR3 is built from 13 residues. CDR3 region: CAWSEQPNTEAFF. In DNA, the CDR3 is TGTGCCTGGAGCGAACAGCCGAACACTGAAGCTTTCTTT.

This chain's CDR3 is CASSEGTGSEKLFF. CDR3 bases: TGTGCCAGCAGTGAAGGGACAGGTAGTGAAAAACTGTTTTTT. The rearrangement uses TRBV6-1 and TRBJ1-4; TRBD1 aligns across 7 bases. Germline CDR1 is MNHNS and CDR2 is SASEGT. The CDR3 covers 14 residues. The V segment lost 1 base and the J segment 7 bases; nucleotides outside the gene matches: 3.

The chain uses TRBV19 and TRBJ1-2, with D perhaps TRBD1 (6 bases). The CDR3 is 16 amino acids. V was cut by 4 bases and J by 1 base, with 16 bases left in between. Germline loops: CDR1 LNHDA, CDR2 SQIVND (reference sequence). DNA for the CDR3: TGTGCCAGTAGTAACGACAGGCTCTACATTAACTATGGCTACACCTTC. This translates into CASSNDRLYINYGYTF.

This chain joins TRBV7-8 and TRBJ1-3, with TRBD1 as a possible D gene (5 bases). Germline loops: CDR1 SGHVS, CDR2 FQNEAQ. V was pared by 7 bases and J by 2 bases, with 12 bases between. The length of the CDR3 is 14 residues. In DNA form, the CDR3 reads TGTGCCAGCACCACCACGGGGGCTGGAAACACCATATATTTT. It specifies CASTTTGAGNTIYF.

The chain uses TRBV9 and TRBJ2-1; 14 bases are shared with TRBD2. Germline V CDR1 and CDR2: SGDLS, YYNGEE. CDR3 size: 18 residues. V trimming: 2 bases; J trimming: 2 bases; junction bases outside the gene matches: 6. CDR3 sequence (DNA): TGTGCCAGCAGCGTCGGACTAGCGGGAGGTCTGGCCTACAATGAGCAGTTCTTC. Its protein product is CASSVGLAGGLAYNEQFF. Full variable domain (rest looked up from reference TRBV9 and TRBJ2-1): DSGVTQTPKHLITATGQRVTLRCSPRSGDLSVYWYQQSLDQGLQFLIQYYNGEERAKGNILERFSAQQFPDLHSELNLSSLELGDSALYFCASSVGLAGGLAYNEQFFGPGTRLTVL.